One sample yielded the 23 T cell receptor beta chains listed below, sequenced in a study of regulatory T cells in long-lasting Graves disease (dated by TCRdb to the early 2020s). The method behind the library was multiplex PCR. Data came from an Illumina HiSeq 4000. To build TCR beta libraries, CDR3 regions were amplified by Arm-PCR using iRepertoire HTBI primers. TCRdb applied fastp at Q25 and MiXCR to the public reads, then kept only in-frame beta chains. Every entry covers one CDR3 protein and lists the most common genes and DNA from its rows. The sample includes 520,000 or so distinct CDR3 sequences, with about 11% observed a single time. 7.5% to 9% of the sample belongs to the ten largest clones. The intended sense of this specimen's time point label: newly diagnosed GD, antithyroid drugs for less than 3 months. For both TCR sequencing and RNA sequencing, RNA was extracted from PBMCs using TRIzol.

This sample was shared with a second study, whose subject was T cells in Graves' hyperthyroidism and ophthalmopathy.

Here the sequenced sample was peripheral blood mononuclear cells (PBMCs), taken at new diagnosis, from a patient treated with antithyroid drugs. These receptor sequences come from a woman aged 25-40 years with Graves disease. Donor details come from another sample of the same person, matched by shared clones.

This rearrangement joins TRBV4-2 to TRBJ2-7; TRBD2 aligns across 9 bases. Germline loops: CDR1 LGHNA, CDR2 YNFKEQ. Trimming took 7 bases from V and 5 from J; bases not matched to a gene: 12. The CDR3 spans 15 residues. CDR3 loop: CASTKVVAGVHEQYF. The CDR3 DNA reads as TGTGCCAGCACCAAGGTAGTAGCGGGAGTCCACGAGCAGTACTTC.

There are many counts of this clonotype. The CDR3 nucleotides are TGTGCCAGCAGCCTGGAGACAGGTGGCGACGAGCAGTACTTC. Translated, it gives CASSLETGGDEQYF. The chain uses TRBV7-8 and TRBJ2-7; D might be TRBD1 (6 bases). The CDR3 is 14 residues long. Germline assignment: CDR1 SGHVS and CDR2 FQNEAQ. V was shortened by 5 bases and J by 5 bases, with 16 bases between the two germline ends.

Comment on this clonotype: A single base separates this from a much larger clone, so it may be a read error. V usage is TRBV11-2 and J usage is TRBJ2-7; 9 nucleotides agree with TRBD1. The J segment lost 6 bases and the V segment lost 2 bases, leaving 5 bases of the junction unmatched. The CDR3 is 14 residues long. Germline loops: CDR1 SGHAT, CDR2 FQNNGV. The CDR3 region is CASSLPTGGGEQYF. CDR3 nucleotide sequence: TGTGCCAGCAGCTTACCGACAGGGGGGGGCGAGCAGTACTTC.

This clonotype was observed at least ten times. V gene TRBV29-1 combines with J gene TRBJ2-3, with a tentative D call TRBD1 (6 bases). The V end was cut by 7 bases, the J end by 0 bases, with 17 bases between. Germline V gene lookup returns CDR1 SQVTM and CDR2 ANQGSEA. CDR3 length: 15 residues. This CDR3 is CSALVRGTSTDTQYF. Here the CDR3 DNA reads TGCAGCGCCCTCGTTAGGGGGACAAGCACAGATACGCAGTATTTT.

The sample holds many counts of this clonotype. The chain uses TRBV2 and TRBJ2-2; D is undetermined. Trimming took 7 bases from V and 1 from J, leaving 13 bases between them. Per the germline V gene, CDR1 is SNHLY and CDR2 is FYNNEI. The CDR3 is 15 residues long. The CDR3 is CASKGTTMNTGELFF. CDR3 DNA: TGTGCCAGCAAGGGAACCACAATGAACACCGGGGAGCTGTTTTTT.

A few counts support this clonotype. The rearrangement links TRBV11-3 to TRBJ2-3, with TRBD2 matching 12 bases. The trim removed 5 bases at V and 6 bases at J, leaving 3 bases unmatched. CDR1 is SGHNT and CDR2 is YENEEA in the germline V gene. CDR3 length equals 14 residues. The CDR3 sequence: CASSPTSGGDTQYF. The CDR3, as DNA: TGTGCCAGCAGCCCAACTAGCGGGGGGGATACGCAGTATTTT.

The genes are TRBV20-1 and TRBJ2-7, with D perhaps TRBD1 (5 bases). The CDR3 consists of 16 residues. Germline CDR1 DFQATT, CDR2 SNEGSKA (reference sequence). Trimming removed 0 bases at V and 6 bases at J, with 21 bases between. CDR3 coding DNA: TGCAGTGCTAGAGATGCTAGGCAGGGTCAAAAAGCCGAGCAGTACTTC. Translating it yields CSARDARQGQKAEQYF.

In its sample, this clonotype was seen many times. The chain combines TRBV20-1 with TRBJ2-3; TRBD2 is a possible D gene (5 bases). Trimming took off 5 bases at V and 2 bases at J, with 17 bases between the two ends. This CDR3 has 15 residues. Germline V gene lookup returns CDR1 DFQATT and CDR2 SNEGSKA (reference sequence). The CDR3 loop reads CSADSWTGTTDTQYF. The CDR3 DNA is TGCAGTGCTGACTCTTGGACGGGAACCACAGATACGCAGTATTTT.

This clonotype was detected a few times. This sequence joins TRBV7-2 and TRBJ2-6; D is unresolved. The V end lost 4 bases, the J end lost 0 bases, and 19 bases lay between the germline ends. CDR1 SGHTA and CDR2 FQGNSA come from the germline V gene. The CDR3 spans 19 residues. In DNA, the CDR3 is TGTGCCAGCAGCTCCCCAAGTAGTAGTCTAAGCTCTGGGGCCAACGTCCTGACTTTC. Translating gives CASSSPSSSLSSGANVLTF.

The V call is TRBV6-5, the J call TRBJ2-1; tentative D call: TRBD1 (5 bases). This CDR3 has 15 amino acids. Germline V gene data show CDR1 as MNHEY and CDR2 as SVGAGI. The ends were cut back, 3 bases at V and 3 bases at J, with 12 bases in the middle. The CDR3 region has the DNA TGTGCCAGCAGTTATGCCAGGGCGATCTACAATGAGCAGTTCTTC. As protein: CASSYARAIYNEQFF.

The chain has TRBV19 and TRBJ2-7, with D possibly being TRBD1 (6 bases). Trimming took off 7 bases at V and 5 bases at J, with 15 bases between the two ends. The CDR3 loop spans 13 amino acids. Germline V lookup: CDR1 LNHDA, CDR2 SQIVND (reference sequence). Here the CDR3 reads CASKRQGRHEQYF. DNA for the CDR3: TGTGCCAGTAAAAGGCAGGGGCGCCACGAGCAGTACTTC.

This clonotype was recorded many times. The gene calls are TRBV6-1 and TRBJ2-7, with a tentative D call TRBD1 (6 bases). Trimming shortened V by 8 bases and J by 3 bases, and 8 bases separated the two germline ends. CDR3 length: 11 residues. From germline, CDR1 is MNHNS and CDR2 SASEGT. CDR3 DNA: TGTGCCAGCGGACAGCACTACGAGCAGTACTTC. Protein: CASGQHYEQYF.

This clonotype was seen at least ten times. This chain connects TRBV6-5 to TRBJ1-2, with D uncertain. Deletions cut 4 bases from V and 0 bases from J, with 12 bases between. The CDR3 is made up of 15 amino acids. Germline V gives CDR1 MNHEY, CDR2 SVGAGI. CDR3 in amino acids: CASSSLTAANYGYTF. CDR3 DNA: TGTGCCAGCAGTTCTCTGACGGCTGCTAACTATGGCTACACCTTC.

This clonotype was recorded many times. The chain employs TRBV6-1 and TRBJ2-1; D possibly matches TRBD1 or TRBD2 (6 bases each). V lost 8 bases and J 8 bases, leaving 22 bases between the germline ends. Germline loops: CDR1 MNHNS, CDR2 SASEGT. CDR3 length equals 15 residues. The DNA for the CDR3 is TGTGCCAGCGGAAGGGGGGCAGGGGTCTGGGATGAGCAGTTCTTC. As protein: CASGRGAGVWDEQFF.

This clonotype was counted at least ten times. The genes are TRBV6-2 or TRBV6-3 and TRBJ2-3, with 12 bases that match TRBD2. The germline gives CDR1 MNHEY, CDR2 SVGEGT. Unmatched junction bases numbered 6, after V lost 5 bases and J lost 3 bases. The CDR3 covers 16 residues. CDR3 sequence reads: CASSGLAGGPTDTQYF. The CDR3 DNA follows: TGTGCCAGCAGTGGTCTAGCGGGAGGGCCAACAGATACGCAGTATTTT.

This clonotype was counted at least ten times. The chain combines TRBV6-2 or TRBV6-3 with TRBJ1-2; D is undetermined. V was trimmed by 2 bases and J by 4 bases, leaving 8 bases between them. Germline loops: CDR1 MNHEY, CDR2 SVGEGT. The CDR3 extends over 13 amino acids. CDR3: CASSYDSGYGYTF. The CDR3, as DNA: TGTGCCAGCAGTTACGACTCAGGCTATGGCTACACCTTC.

This clonotype appeared many times. The chain is built from TRBV11-3 and TRBJ2-5, with D perhaps matching TRBD1 or TRBD2 (6 bases each). The V gene's germline CDR1 is SGHNT and CDR2 YENEEA. The CDR3 is 16 amino acids. V was shortened by 0 bases and J by 0 bases, with 11 bases between the two germline ends. CDR3 region: CASSLEGGRNQETQYF. The CDR3 nucleotides are TGTGCCAGCAGCTTAGAGGGGGGCAGGAACCAAGAGACCCAGTACTTC.

A single count supports this clonotype. The V and J genes are TRBV7-9 and TRBJ1-4; D is unclear. The CDR3 has 15 amino acids. Trimming cost V 1 base and J 3 bases, with 9 bases left between them. Germline V gives CDR1 SEHNR, CDR2 FQNEAQ (reference sequence). Written as DNA, the CDR3 is TGTGCCAGCAGCTTAGTGTCCAGCCCTAATGAAAAACTGTTTTTT. Residues: CASSLVSSPNEKLFF.

V and J are TRBV7-2 and TRBJ1-5, with D unclear. The CDR3 has 15 residues. Germline assignment: CDR1 SGHTA and CDR2 FQGNSA. With 5 bases removed from V and 0 bases from J, the gap between germline ends came to 11 bases. The CDR3 bases are TGTGCCAGCAGCCCCACCTGGGCTAGCAATCAGCCCCAGCATTTT. This codes for CASSPTWASNQPQHF.

This clonotype was observed at least ten times. CDR3 in amino acids: CASWGSGDTQYF. In DNA form, the CDR3 reads TGTGCCAGCTGGGGGTCTGGCGATACGCAGTATTTT. This sequence joins TRBV12-3 or TRBV12-4 and TRBJ2-3; D may correspond to TRBD1 or TRBD2 (5 bases each). Trimming left V 8 bases short and J 6 bases short, with 12 bases between. The CDR3 has 12 residues.

J is TRBJ1-2 and V is TRBV19, with a weak D call TRBD1 (6 bases). Germline V gives CDR1 LNHDA, CDR2 SQIVND (reference sequence). Deletions cut 6 bases from V and 4 bases from J, with 18 bases between. There are 15 residues in the CDR3. The CDR3 loop reads CASSYRGQDLYGYTF. CDR3 in DNA: TGTGCCAGTAGCTATAGGGGACAAGATCTCTATGGCTACACCTTC. The complete variable domain, with remaining parts taken from reference TRBV19 and TRBJ1-2, reads DGGITQSPKYLFRKEGQNVTLSCEQNLNHDAMYWYRQDPGQGLRLIYYSQIVNDFQKGDIAEGYSVSREKKESFPLTVTSAQKNPTAFYLCASSYRGQDLYGYTFGSGTRLTVV.

In its sample, this clonotype was seen many times. The chain has TRBV25-1 and TRBJ1-1; TRBD1 might be the D (6 bases). The CDR3 extends over 16 amino acids. Germline CDR1 and CDR2: MGHDK and SYGVNS. Trimming shortened V by 3 bases and J by 3 bases, and 17 bases separated the two germline ends. CDR3 loop: CASSDPQGMSDTEAFF. CDR3 sequence (DNA): TGTGCCAGCAGTGACCCCCAGGGGATGTCGGACACTGAAGCTTTCTTT. The complete variable domain, with remaining parts taken from reference TRBV25-1 and TRBJ1-1, reads EADIYQTPRYLVIGTGKKITLECSQTMGHDKMYWYQQDPGMELHLIHYSYGVNSTEKGDLSSESTVSRIRTEHFPLTLESARPSHTSQYLCASSDPQGMSDTEAFFGQGTRLTVV.

This clonotype was detected many times. V gene TRBV20-1 combines with J gene TRBJ1-1, with D maybe TRBD1 (5 bases). Per germline, CDR1 DFQATT and CDR2 SNEGSKA (reference sequence). The CDR3 contains 12 residues. Trimming pared 6 bases from V and 6 bases from J, leaving 14 bases between. CDR3 loop: CSARTGGAEAFF. The CDR3 DNA is TGCAGTGCCCGGACCGGGGGGGCTGAAGCTTTCTTT.